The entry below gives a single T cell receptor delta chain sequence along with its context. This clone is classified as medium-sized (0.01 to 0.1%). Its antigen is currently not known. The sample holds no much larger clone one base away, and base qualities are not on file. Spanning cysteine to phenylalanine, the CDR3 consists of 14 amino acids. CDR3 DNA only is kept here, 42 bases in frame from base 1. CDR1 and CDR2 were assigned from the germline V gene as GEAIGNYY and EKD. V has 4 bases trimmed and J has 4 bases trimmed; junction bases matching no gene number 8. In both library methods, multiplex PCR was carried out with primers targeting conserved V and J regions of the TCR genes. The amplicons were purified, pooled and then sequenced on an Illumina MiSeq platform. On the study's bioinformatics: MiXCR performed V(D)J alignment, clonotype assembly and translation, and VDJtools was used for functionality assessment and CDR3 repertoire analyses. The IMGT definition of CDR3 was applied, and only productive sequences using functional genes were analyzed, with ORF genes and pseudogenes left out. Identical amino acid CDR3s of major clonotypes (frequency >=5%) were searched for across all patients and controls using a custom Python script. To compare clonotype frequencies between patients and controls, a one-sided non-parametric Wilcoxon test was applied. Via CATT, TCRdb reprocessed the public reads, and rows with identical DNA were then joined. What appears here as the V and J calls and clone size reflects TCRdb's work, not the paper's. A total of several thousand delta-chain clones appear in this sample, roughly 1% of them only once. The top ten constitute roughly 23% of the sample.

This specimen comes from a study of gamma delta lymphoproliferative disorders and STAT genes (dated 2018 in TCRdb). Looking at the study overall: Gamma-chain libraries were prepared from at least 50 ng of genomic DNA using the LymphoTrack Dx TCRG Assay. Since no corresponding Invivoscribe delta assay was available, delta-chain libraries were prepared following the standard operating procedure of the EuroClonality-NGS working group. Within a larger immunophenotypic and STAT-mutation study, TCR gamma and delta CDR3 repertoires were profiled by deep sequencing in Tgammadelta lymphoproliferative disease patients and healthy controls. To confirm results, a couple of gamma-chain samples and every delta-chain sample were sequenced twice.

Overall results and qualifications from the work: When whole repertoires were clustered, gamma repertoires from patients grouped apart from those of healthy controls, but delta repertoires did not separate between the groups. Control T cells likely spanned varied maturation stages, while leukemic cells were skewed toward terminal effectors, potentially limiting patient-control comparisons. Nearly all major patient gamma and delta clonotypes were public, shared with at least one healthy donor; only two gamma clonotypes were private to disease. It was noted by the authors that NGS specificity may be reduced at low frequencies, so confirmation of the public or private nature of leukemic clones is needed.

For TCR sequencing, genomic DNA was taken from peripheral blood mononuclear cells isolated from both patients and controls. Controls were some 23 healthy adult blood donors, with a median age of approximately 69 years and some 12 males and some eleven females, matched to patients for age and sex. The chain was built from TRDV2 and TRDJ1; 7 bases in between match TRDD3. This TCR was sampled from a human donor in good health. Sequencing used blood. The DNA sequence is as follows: TGTGCCTGTGATCCCTGGGGGGCTATCGATAAACTCATCTTT. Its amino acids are CACDPWGAIDKLIF.